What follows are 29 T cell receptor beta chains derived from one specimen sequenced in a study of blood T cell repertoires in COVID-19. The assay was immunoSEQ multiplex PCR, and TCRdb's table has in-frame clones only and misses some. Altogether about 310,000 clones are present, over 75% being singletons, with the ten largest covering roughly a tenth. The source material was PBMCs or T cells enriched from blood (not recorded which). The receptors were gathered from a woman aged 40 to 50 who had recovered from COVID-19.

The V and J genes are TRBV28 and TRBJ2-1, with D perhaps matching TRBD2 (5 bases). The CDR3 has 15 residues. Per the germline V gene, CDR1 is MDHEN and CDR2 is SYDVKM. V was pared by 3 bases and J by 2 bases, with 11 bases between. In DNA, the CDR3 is TGTGCCAGCAGTTTCGAGGGCAGAGCCTACAATGAGCAGTTCTTC. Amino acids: CASSFEGRAYNEQFF.

Here the CDR3 DNA reads TGTGCCAGCAGCTTAGCGGTGGGGACTAGCGGGAGTTTTGAGACCCAGTACTTC. This translates into CASSLAVGTSGSFETQYF. The chain links TRBV7-6 to TRBJ2-5; 14 bases line up with TRBD2. The CDR3 consists of 18 residues. V shed 0 bases, J shed 5 bases, and the junction held 8 bases outside the gene matches. The germline V gene encodes CDR1 SGHVS and CDR2 FNYEAQ.

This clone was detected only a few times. The CDR3 DNA is TGCGCCAGCAGCCCGGGGGAGAGCGGCTACGAGCAGTACTTC. Protein sequence: CASSPGESGYEQYF. The V and J genes are TRBV4-3 and TRBJ2-7, with a weak D call TRBD2 (6 bases). Germline V gene lookup returns CDR1 LGHNA and CDR2 YSLEER. This CDR3 contains 14 residues. Trimming pared 4 bases from V and 3 bases from J, leaving 13 bases between.

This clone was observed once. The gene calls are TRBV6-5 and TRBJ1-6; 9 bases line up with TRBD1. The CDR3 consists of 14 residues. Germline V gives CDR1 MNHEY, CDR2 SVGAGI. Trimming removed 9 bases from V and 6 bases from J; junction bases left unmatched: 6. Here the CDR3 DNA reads TGTGCCAGTCGCGGGACAGGGATTAATTCACCCCTCCACTTT. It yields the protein CASRGTGINSPLHF.

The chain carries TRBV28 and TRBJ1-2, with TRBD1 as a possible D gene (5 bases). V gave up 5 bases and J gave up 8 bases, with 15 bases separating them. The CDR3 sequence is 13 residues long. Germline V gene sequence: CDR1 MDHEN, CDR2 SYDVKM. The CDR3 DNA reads TGTGCCAGCAGTCCGGGACTCCCCGGGGGCTACACCTTC. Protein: CASSPGLPGGYTF.

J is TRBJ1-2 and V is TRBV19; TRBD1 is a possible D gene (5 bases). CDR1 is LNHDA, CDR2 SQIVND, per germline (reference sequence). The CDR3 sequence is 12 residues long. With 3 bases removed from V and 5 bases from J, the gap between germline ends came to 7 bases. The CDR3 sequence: CASSMGGYGYTF. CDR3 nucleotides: TGTGCCAGTAGTATGGGGGGTTATGGCTACACCTTC.

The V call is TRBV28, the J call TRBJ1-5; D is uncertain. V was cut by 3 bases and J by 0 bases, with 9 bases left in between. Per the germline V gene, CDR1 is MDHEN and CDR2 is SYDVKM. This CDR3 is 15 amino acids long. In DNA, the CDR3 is TGTGCCAGCAGTTTGGTCACTCTTAGCAATCAGCCCCAGCATTTT. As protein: CASSLVTLSNQPQHF.

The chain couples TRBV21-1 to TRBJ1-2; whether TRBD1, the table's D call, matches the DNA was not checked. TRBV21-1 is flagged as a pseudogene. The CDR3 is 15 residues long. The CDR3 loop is CASRNLQGAGYGYTF. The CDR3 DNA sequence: TGTGCCAGCAGGAATCTGCAGGGGGCGGGCTATGGCTACACCTTC.

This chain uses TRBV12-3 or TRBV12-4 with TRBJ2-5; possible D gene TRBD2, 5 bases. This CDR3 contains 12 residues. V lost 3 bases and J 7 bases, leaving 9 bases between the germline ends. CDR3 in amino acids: CASSFPRGTQYF. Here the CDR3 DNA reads TGTGCCAGCAGTTTCCCCCGGGGGACCCAGTACTTC.

Here the CDR3 reads CATSRETENQPQHF. In DNA, the CDR3 is TGTGCCACCAGCAGAGAGACAGAGAATCAGCCCCAGCATTTT. The V gene is TRBV15, the J gene TRBJ1-5; tentatively, D is TRBD1 (5 bases). Germline CDR1 reads LNHNV; CDR2 reads YYDKDF (reference sequence). This CDR3 contains 14 residues. V gave up 0 bases and J gave up 4 bases, with 7 bases separating them.

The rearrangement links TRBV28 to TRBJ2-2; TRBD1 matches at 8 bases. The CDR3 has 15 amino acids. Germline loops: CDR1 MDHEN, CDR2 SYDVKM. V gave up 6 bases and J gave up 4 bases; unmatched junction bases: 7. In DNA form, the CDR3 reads TGTGCCAGCAGCCCGACAGGGGTTAGCACCGGGGAGCTGTTTTTT. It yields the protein CASSPTGVSTGELFF.

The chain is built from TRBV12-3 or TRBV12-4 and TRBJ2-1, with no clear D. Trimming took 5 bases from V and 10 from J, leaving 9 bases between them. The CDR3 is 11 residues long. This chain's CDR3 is CASSPGSEQFF. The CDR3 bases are TGTGCCAGCAGTCCAGGCTCCGAGCAGTTCTTC.

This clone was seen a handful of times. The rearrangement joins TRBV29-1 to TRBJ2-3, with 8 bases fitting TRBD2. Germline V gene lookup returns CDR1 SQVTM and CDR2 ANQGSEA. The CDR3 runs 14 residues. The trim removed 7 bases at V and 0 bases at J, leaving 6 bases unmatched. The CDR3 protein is CSGTSGGSTDTQYF. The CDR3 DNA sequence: TGCAGCGGGACCTCGGGAGGGAGCACAGATACGCAGTATTTT.

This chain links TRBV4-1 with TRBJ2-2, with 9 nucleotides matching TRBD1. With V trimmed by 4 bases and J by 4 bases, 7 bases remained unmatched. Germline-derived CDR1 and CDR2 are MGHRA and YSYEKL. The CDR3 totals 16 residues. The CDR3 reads CASSLGQGLSTGELFF. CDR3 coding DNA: TGCGCCAGCAGCCTCGGACAGGGGTTAAGCACCGGGGAGCTGTTTTTT.

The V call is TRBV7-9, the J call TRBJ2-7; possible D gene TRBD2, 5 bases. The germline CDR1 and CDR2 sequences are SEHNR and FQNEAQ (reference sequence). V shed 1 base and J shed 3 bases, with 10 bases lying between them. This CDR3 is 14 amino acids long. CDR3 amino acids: CASSLGGRRYEQYF. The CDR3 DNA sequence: TGTGCCAGCAGCTTAGGAGGGCGCCGCTACGAGCAGTACTTC.

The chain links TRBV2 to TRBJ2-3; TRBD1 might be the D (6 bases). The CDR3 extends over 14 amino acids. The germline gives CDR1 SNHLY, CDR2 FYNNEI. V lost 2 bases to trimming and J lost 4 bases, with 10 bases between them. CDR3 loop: CASSESNRADTQYF. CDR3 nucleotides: TGTGCCAGCAGTGAAAGCAACAGGGCAGATACGCAGTATTTT. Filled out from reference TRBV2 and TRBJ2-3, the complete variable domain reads EPEVTQTPSHQVTQMGQEVILRCVPISNHLYFYWYRQILGQKVEFLVSFYNNEISEKSEIFDDQFSVERPDGSNFTLKIRSTKLEDSAMYFCASSESNRADTQYFGPGTRLTVL.

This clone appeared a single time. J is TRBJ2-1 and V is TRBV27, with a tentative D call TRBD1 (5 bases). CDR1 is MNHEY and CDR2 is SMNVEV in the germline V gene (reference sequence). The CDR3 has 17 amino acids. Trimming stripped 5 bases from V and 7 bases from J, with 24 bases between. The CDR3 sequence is CASSRALGPLIGNEQFF. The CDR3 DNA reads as TGTGCCAGCAGTCGGGCATTGGGGCCATTAATAGGGAATGAGCAGTTCTTC.

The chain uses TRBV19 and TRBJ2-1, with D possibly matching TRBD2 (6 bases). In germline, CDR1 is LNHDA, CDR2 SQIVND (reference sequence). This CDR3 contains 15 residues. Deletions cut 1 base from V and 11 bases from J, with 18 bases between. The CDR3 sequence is CASSIGGLQSGKQFF. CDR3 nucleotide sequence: TGTGCCAGTAGTATAGGGGGACTTCAGTCGGGCAAGCAGTTCTTC.

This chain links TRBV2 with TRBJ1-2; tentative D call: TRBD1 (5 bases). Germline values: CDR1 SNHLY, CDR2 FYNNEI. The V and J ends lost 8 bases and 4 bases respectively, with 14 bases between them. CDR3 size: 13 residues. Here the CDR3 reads CASFPGTAYGYTF. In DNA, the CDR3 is TGTGCCAGCTTCCCCGGGACTGCCTATGGCTACACCTTC.

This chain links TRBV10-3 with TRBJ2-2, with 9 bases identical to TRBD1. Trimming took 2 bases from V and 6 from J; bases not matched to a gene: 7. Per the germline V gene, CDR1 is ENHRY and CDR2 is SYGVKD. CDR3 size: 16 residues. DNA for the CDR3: TGTGCCATCAGTGAGGAGGGACAGGGTTCCGCCGGGGAGCTGTTTTTT. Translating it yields CAISEEGQGSAGELFF.

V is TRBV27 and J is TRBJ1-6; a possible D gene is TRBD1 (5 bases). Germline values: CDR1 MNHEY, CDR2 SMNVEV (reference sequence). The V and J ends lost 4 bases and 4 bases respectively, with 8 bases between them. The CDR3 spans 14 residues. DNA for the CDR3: TGTGCCAGCAGTTGGGGCAGTTATAATTCACCCCTCCACTTT. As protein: CASSWGSYNSPLHF.

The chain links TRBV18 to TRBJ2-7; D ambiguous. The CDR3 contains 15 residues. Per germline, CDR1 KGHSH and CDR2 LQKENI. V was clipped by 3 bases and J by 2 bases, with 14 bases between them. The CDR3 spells CASSPVGTIAYEQYF. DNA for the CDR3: TGTGCCAGCTCACCGGTGGGCACGATCGCCTACGAGCAGTACTTC. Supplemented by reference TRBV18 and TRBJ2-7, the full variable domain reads NAGVMQNPRHLVRRRGQEARLRCSPMKGHSHVYWYRQLPEEGLKFMVYLQKENIIDESGMPKERFSAEFPKEGPSILRIQQVVRGDSAAYFCASSPVGTIAYEQYFGPGTRLTVT.

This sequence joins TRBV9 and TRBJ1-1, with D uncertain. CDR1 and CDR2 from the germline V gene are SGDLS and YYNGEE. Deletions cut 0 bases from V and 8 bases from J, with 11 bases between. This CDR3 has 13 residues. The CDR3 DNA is TGTGCCAGCAGCGTAGAACCAGGTCGCGAAGCTTTCTTT. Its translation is CASSVEPGREAFF.

This chain's CDR3 is CASSHLLRGNTEAFF. The CDR3, as DNA: TGTGCCAGTAGTCACCTTCTAAGGGGCAACACTGAAGCTTTCTTT. J is TRBJ1-1 and V is TRBV19; TRBD1 is a possible D gene (5 bases). V was shortened by 5 bases and J by 2 bases, with 15 bases between the two germline ends. The CDR3 runs to 15 residues. Germline V gives CDR1 LNHDA, CDR2 SQIVND (reference sequence).

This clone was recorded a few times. The CDR3 nucleotides are TGTGCCAGCAGCATACAGGGGAATCAGCCCCAGCATTTT. This gives the protein CASSIQGNQPQHF. This chain uses TRBV5-4 with TRBJ1-5; 7 bases are a match to TRBD1. V lost 4 bases to trimming and J lost 4 bases; unmatched junction nucleotides: 2. Germline CDR1 reads SGHNT; CDR2 reads YYREEE (reference sequence). The CDR3 is 13 residues long. The whole variable domain, remainder taken from reference TRBV5-4 and TRBJ1-5, is ETGVTQSPTHLIKTRGQQVTLRCSSQSGHNTVSWYQQALGQGPQFIFQYYREEENGRGNFPPRFSGLQFPNYSSELNVNALELDDSALYLCASSIQGNQPQHFGDGTRLSIL.

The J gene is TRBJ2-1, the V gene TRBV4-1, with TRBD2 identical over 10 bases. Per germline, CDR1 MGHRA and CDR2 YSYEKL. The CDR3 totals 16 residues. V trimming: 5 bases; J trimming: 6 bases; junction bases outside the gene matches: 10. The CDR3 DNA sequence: TGCGCCAGCAGCTCCCCGGGTAGCGGGAGGCCCAATGAGCAGTTCTTC. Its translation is CASSSPGSGRPNEQFF.

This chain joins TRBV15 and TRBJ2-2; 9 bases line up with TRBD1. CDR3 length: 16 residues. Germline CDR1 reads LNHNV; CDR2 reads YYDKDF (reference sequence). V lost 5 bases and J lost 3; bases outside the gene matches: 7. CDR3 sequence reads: CATSGRNRGHTGELFF. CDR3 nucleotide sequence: TGTGCCACCAGCGGCCGGAACAGGGGGCACACCGGGGAGCTGTTTTTT.

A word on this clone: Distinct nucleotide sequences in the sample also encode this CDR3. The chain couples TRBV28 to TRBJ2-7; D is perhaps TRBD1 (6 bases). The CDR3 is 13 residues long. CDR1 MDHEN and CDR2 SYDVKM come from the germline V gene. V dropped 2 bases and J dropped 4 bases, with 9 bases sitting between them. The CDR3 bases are TGTGCCAGCAGTTTAAACCAGGGGTACGAGCAGTACTTC. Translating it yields CASSLNQGYEQYF.

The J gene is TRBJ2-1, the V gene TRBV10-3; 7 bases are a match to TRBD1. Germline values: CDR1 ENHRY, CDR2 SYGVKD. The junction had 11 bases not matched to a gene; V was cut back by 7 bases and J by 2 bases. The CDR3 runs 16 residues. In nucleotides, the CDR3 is TGTGCCATCACTTCCGACCCGACAGGGACCTACAATGAGCAGTTCTTC. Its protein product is CAITSDPTGTYNEQFF.